Below are 3 T cell receptor beta chains sequenced from a single sample in a study of cytomegalovirus exposure and HLA in healthy donors. PCR amplification relied on 60 Vbeta primers (plus 13 Jbeta primers). Sequencing used immunoSEQ multiplex PCR; TCRdb keeps in-frame clones, though not all of them. Among some 110,000 clones listed, roughly three fifths were seen once. The source material was PBMCs. The receptors shown here come from a man aged 18 to 30 in good health and CMV-seronegative.

This chain uses TRBV28 with TRBJ1-1, with D unclear. This CDR3 is built from 14 residues. From germline, CDR1 is MDHEN and CDR2 SYDVKM. V was trimmed by 3 bases and J by 2 bases, leaving 10 bases between them. The CDR3 nucleotides are TGTGCCAGCAGTTTTCTGGCCTCAAACACTGAAGCTTTCTTT. Protein sequence: CASSFLASNTEAFF. The entire variable domain, with the rest obtained from reference TRBV28 and TRBJ1-1, is as follows: DVKVTQSSRYLVKRTGEKVFLECVQDMDHENMFWYRQDPGLGLRLIYFSYDVKMKEKGDIPEGYSVSREKKERFSLILESASTNQTSMYLCASSFLASNTEAFFGQGTRLTVV.

The rearrangement joins TRBV4-1 to TRBJ2-5, with TRBD2 matching 8 bases. Per the germline V gene, CDR1 is MGHRA and CDR2 is YSYEKL. V shed 0 bases and J 4 bases; nucleotides not matched to a gene: 13. The CDR3 has 18 amino acids. The DNA of the CDR3 is TGCGCCAGCAGCCAAGATACTCCAGGACTAGCATTTCCAGAGACCCAGTACTTC. The encoded protein is CASSQDTPGLAFPETQYF.

This clone was observed a few times. This sequence joins TRBV13 and TRBJ1-2; unclear D gene. Trimming stripped 1 base from V and 8 bases from J, with 17 bases between. Germline assignment: CDR1 PRHDT and CDR2 FYEKMQ (reference sequence). There are 15 residues in the CDR3. The DNA of the CDR3 is TGTGCCAGCAGCTTAGACCCGGGTCGGAGATCGGGCTACACCTTC. This codes for CASSLDPGRRSGYTF.